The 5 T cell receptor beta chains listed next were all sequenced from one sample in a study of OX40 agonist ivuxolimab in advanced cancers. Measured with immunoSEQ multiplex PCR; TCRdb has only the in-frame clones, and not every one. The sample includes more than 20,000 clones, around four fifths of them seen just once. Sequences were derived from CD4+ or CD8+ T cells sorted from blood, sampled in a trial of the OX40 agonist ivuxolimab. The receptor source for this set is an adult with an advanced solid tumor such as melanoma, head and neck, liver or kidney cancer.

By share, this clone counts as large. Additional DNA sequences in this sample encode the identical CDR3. CDR3 loop: CASSVGGDSYEQYF. CDR3 in DNA: TGTGCCAGCAGCGTAGGGGGGGACTCCTACGAGCAGTACTTC. The chain uses TRBV9 and TRBJ2-7; D is possibly TRBD2 (6 bases). CDR3 length equals 14 residues. V lost 0 bases to trimming and J lost 0 bases, with 7 bases between them. In germline, CDR1 is SGDLS, CDR2 YYNGEE.

Here the CDR3 reads CASSWGQSSNQPQHF. CDR3 sequence (DNA): TGTGCCAGTAGTTGGGGACAGAGTAGCAATCAGCCCCAGCATTTT. V gene TRBV19 combines with J gene TRBJ1-5; 7 bases line up with TRBD1. CDR3 length: 15 residues. V dropped 5 bases and J dropped 0; count of bases not matched to a gene: 4. Germline V gene data show CDR1 as LNHDA and CDR2 as SQIVND (reference sequence).

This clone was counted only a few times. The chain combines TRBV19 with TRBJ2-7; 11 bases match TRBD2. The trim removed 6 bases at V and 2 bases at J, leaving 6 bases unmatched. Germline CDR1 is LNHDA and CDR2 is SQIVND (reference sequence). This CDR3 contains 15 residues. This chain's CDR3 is CASSPGTSGAYEQYF. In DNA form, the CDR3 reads TGTGCCAGTAGCCCAGGGACTAGCGGCGCCTACGAGCAGTACTTC.

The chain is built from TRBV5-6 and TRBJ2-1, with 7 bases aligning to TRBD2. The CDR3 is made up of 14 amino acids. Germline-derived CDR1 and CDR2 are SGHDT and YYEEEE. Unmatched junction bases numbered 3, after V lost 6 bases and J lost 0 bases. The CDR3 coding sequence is TGTGCCAGCACCTGGACTAGCTCCTACAATGAGCAGTTCTTC. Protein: CASTWTSSYNEQFF.

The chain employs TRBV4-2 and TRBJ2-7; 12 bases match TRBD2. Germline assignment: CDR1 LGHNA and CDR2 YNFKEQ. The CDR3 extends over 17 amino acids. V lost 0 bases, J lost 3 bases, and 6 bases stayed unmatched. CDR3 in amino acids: CASSQDASGRAFYEQYF. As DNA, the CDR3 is TGTGCCAGCAGCCAAGATGCTAGCGGGAGGGCCTTCTACGAGCAGTACTTC.